This TCR beta chain was recorded in a study of PD-1 blockade in classical Hodgkin lymphoma. Findings and caveats of the study: Why repertoires differed is undefined; disease activity or prior therapy possibly contributed. Compared with baseline, CD4+ but not CD8+ TCR diversity had risen significantly by C4D1.

Per germline, CDR1 LNHDA and CDR2 SQIVND (reference sequence). V was trimmed by 1 base and J by 2 bases, leaving 6 bases between them. The CDR3 contains 13 residues. Every patient had relapsed following autologous stem cell transplantation, and cohorts differed in brentuximab vedotin exposure. Relapsed/refractory classical Hodgkin lymphoma patients had complete, partial or progressive responses. The repertoire was sequenced with immunoSEQ multiplex PCR; TCRdb's copy has only in-frame clones and lacks some. The data contain 30,000 to 45,000 clones, 88% of them seen just once; the ten biggest clones take up approximately 7.6%. This clone occurred once. What it recognizes is unknown.

The V gene is TRBV19, the J gene TRBJ2-7; no definite D call. The sample was peripheral blood mononuclear cells (PBMCs), taken before the second cycle of nivolumab. This TCR came from a human donor with classical Hodgkin lymphoma. The CDR3 loop reads CASSIGWAYEQYF. The CDR3 DNA is TGTGCCAGTAGTATAGGCTGGGCCTACGAGCAGTACTTC.